This T cell receptor beta chain derives from a study of T cells expressing NK-cell markers. Whole-study context: It was from sorted CD3+CD56+NKG2C+, CD3+CD56+NKG2C- and CD3+CD56-NKG2C+ T cells that TCR beta repertoires came. Study results and caveats: In several donors, these clonotypes also led the CD3+CD56-NKG2C+ fraction.

The germline V gene encodes CDR1 SGHDT and CDR2 YYEEEE. The CDR3 contains 13 residues. It was by 5'RACE template switching with UMIs that TCR beta cDNA was made. TCRdb reprocessed the 5' RACE reads and reports one entry per CDR3 protein, with no DNA. The table for this sample gives hundreds of thousands of distinct CDR3 sequences. Regarding this clonotype: What it binds is not known.

The J gene is TRBJ2-1, the V gene TRBV5-6. Material: blood T cells: a sorted CD56 or NKG2C T cell subset, CD4+ or CD8+ T cells, or bulk PBMC T cells (not recorded which). The TCR comes from a woman aged 18-70 years in good health. CDR3: CASSSYSYNEQFF.